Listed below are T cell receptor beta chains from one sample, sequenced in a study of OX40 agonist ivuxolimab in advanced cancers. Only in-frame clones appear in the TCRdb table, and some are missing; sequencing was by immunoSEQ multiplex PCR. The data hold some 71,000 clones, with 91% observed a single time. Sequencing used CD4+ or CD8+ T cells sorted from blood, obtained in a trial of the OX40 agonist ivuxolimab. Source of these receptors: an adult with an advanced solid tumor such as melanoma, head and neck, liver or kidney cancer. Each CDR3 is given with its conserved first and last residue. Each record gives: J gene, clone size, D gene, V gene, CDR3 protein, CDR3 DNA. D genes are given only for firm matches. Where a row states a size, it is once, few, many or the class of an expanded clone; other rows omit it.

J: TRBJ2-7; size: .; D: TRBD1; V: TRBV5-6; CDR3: CASSAGQGPYEQYF; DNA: TGTGCCAGCAGTGCGGGACAGGGTCCCTACGAGCAGTACTTC
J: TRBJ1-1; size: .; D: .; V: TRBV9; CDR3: CASAMTPNTEAFF; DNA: TGTGCCAGCGCAATGACTCCGAACACTGAAGCTTTCTTT
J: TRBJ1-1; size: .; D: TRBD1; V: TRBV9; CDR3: CASGTGENTEAFF; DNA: TGTGCCAGCGGGACAGGGGAGAACACTGAAGCTTTCTTT
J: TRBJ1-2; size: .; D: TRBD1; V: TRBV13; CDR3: CASSLVDRSINYGYTF; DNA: TGTGCCAGCAGCTTAGTGGACAGGTCAATTAACTATGGCTACACCTTC
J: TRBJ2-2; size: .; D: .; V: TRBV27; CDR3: CASSQNTGELFF; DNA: TGTGCCAGCAGTCAGAACACCGGGGAGCTGTTTTTT
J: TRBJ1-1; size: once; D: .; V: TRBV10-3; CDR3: CAISPTGNTEAFF; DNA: TGTGCCATCAGCCCAACAGGGAACACTGAAGCTTTCTTT
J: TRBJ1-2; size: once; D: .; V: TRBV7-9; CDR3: CASSLMGGYTF; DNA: TGTGCCAGCAGCTTAATGGGAGGCTACACCTTC
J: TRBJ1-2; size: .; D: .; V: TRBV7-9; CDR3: CASSSPGGTYGYTF; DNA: TGTGCCAGCAGCTCCCCGGGGGGGACCTATGGCTACACCTTC
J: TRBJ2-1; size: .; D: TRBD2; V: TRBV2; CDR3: CASVLADSYNEQFF; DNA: TGTGCCAGCGTCCTAGCGGACTCCTACAATGAGCAGTTCTTC
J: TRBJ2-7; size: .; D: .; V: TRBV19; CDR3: CASSFHPGAGASLVYEQYF; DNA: TGTGCCAGTAGTTTCCACCCGGGGGCGGGCGCCTCCTTAGTCTACGAGCAGTACTTC
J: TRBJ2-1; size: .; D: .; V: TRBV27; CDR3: CASIGGERNEQFF; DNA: TGTGCCAGCATTGGAGGTGAGCGCAATGAGCAGTTCTTC